The rows below give T cell receptor beta chains drawn from one sample of a study of blood T cell repertoires in COVID-19. Produced via immunoSEQ multiplex PCR; TCRdb's table is partial and in-frame only. The sample contains approximately 86,000 clones, 80% of which appear only once. Sequencing input: peripheral blood. The receptors stem from a woman between 65 and 79 years old with acute or convalescent COVID-19. Each CDR3 is given with its conserved first and last residue. The order of the fields is D gene, V gene, clone size, J gene, CDR3 protein, CDR3 DNA. A D gene is named only where the DNA matches it firmly. The listing skips clone size in some rows; elsewhere it reads once, few, many or a size class.

>TRBD2|TRBV6-5|.|TRBJ2-7
CASSRGGNYEQYF
TGTGCCAGCAGTCGGGGGGGAAACTACGAGCAGTACTTC
>.|TRBV7-8|.|TRBJ1-5
CASSRQGNQPQHF
TGTGCCAGCAGCCGACAGGGCAATCAGCCCCAGCATTTT
>TRBD1|TRBV28|.|TRBJ1-2
CASSPMVGQSYGYTF
TGTGCCAGCAGCCCCATGGTGGGACAGAGCTATGGCTACACCTTC
>TRBD2|TRBV14|few|TRBJ2-1
CASSQGGGGAAEQFF
TGTGCCAGCAGCCAAGGAGGCGGGGGGGCCGCTGAGCAGTTCTTC
>.|TRBV19|few|TRBJ1-1
CASSIPTGALNTEAFF
TGTGCCAGTAGTATCCCGACAGGAGCGTTGAACACTGAAGCTTTCTTT
>.|TRBV2|.|TRBJ1-4
CASEENEKLFF
TGTGCCAGCGAGGAAAATGAAAAACTGTTTTTT
>TRBD1|TRBV7-9|.|TRBJ2-3
CASSLGTGGVIDTQYF
TGTGCCAGCAGCTTAGGGACAGGGGGCGTAATAGATACGCAGTATTTT
>.|TRBV7-3|.|TRBJ2-2
CASSPTSFGELFF
TGTGCCAGCAGCCCCACTAGTTTTGGGGAGCTGTTTTTT
>TRBD1|TRBV30|few|TRBJ1-2
CAWSVKPGGEGYTF
TGTGCCTGGAGTGTAAAGCCAGGGGGCGAAGGCTACACCTTC
>TRBD2|TRBV9|.|TRBJ2-1
CASSPLGLAGGNEQFF
TGTGCCAGCAGCCCCCTAGGACTAGCGGGAGGGAATGAGCAGTTCTTC
>TRBD1|TRBV3-1/TRBV3-2|.|TRBJ1-5
CASSQTGSQPQHF
TGTGCCAGCAGCCAGACAGGGTCTCAGCCCCAGCATTTT
>.|TRBV28|once|TRBJ2-2
CASSRLMKTGELFF
TGTGCCAGCAGTAGACTGATGAAAACCGGGGAGCTGTTTTTT
>TRBD1|TRBV7-7|.|TRBJ2-3
CASSIGTGKGDTQYF
TGTGCCAGCAGCATCGGGACAGGGAAGGGAGATACGCAGTATTTT
>TRBD1|TRBV28|.|TRBJ1-1
CASSEPGQRNTEAFF
TGTGCCAGCAGTGAACCGGGACAGAGAAACACTGAAGCTTTCTTT
>TRBD1|TRBV7-8|once|TRBJ2-7
CASSLGTGGSYEQYF
TGTGCCAGCAGCTTAGGGACAGGGGGATCCTACGAGCAGTACTTC
>.|TRBV5-1|.|TRBJ2-1
CASSLADWDNEQFF
TGCGCCAGCAGCTTGGCCGACTGGGACAATGAGCAGTTCTTC
>TRBD2|TRBV18|.|TRBJ2-3
CASSTTSGATDTQYF
TGTGCCAGCTCAACCACTAGCGGGGCCACAGATACGCAGTATTTT
>TRBD1|TRBV3-1/TRBV3-2|.|TRBJ1-2
CASSQDPTGLLNYGYTF
TGTGCCAGCAGCCAAGATCCGACAGGGCTATTAAACTATGGCTACACCTTC
>.|TRBV7-9|.|TRBJ2-3
CASSTRGISTDTQYF
TGTGCCAGCAGCACGCGGGGCATCAGCACAGATACGCAGTATTTT
>.|TRBV6-5|.|TRBJ2-5
CASSYGPLQETQYF
TGTGCCAGCAGTTACGGGCCCTTACAAGAGACCCAGTACTTC
>TRBD1|TRBV27|.|TRBJ1-6
CASSQDRGNSPLHF
TGTGCCAGCAGCCAAGACAGGGGTAATTCACCCCTCCACTTT
>.|TRBV28|.|TRBJ2-1
CASSRLVRYRYNEQFF
TGTGCCAGCAGTCGACTAGTCCGGTATCGGTACAATGAGCAGTTCTTC
>.|TRBV14|few|TRBJ2-7
CASSPQGHSYEQYF
TGTGCCAGCAGCCCACAGGGTCACTCCTACGAGCAGTACTTC
>.|TRBV10-3|.|TRBJ1-3
CAITLGGAPGNTIYF
TGTGCCATCACCCTTGGGGGCGCCCCTGGAAACACCATATATTTT
>.|TRBV3-1/TRBV3-2|.|TRBJ2-1
CASSLVGSDNEQFF
TGTGCCAGCAGCCTTGTAGGGAGCGACAATGAGCAGTTCTTC
>.|TRBV7-2|.|TRBJ1-1
CASSLLGGNTEAFF
TGTGCCAGCAGCTTACTGGGGGGGAACACTGAAGCTTTCTTT
>TRBD2|TRBV2|.|TRBJ2-3
CASSDPTSGSLSSTDTQYF
TGTGCCAGCAGTGACCCCACTAGCGGCAGCCTCTCTAGCACAGATACGCAGTATTTT
>.|TRBV14|.|TRBJ2-7
CASSQARGSEQYF
TGTGCCAGCAGCCAAGCCCGGGGAAGCGAGCAGTACTTC
>.|TRBV4-2|few|TRBJ1-4
CASSQDWGGHGNNEKLFF
TGTGCCAGCAGCCAAGATTGGGGGGGGCATGGGAATAATGAAAAACTGTTTTTT
>.|TRBV7-9|.|TRBJ1-1
CASSLAGEAFF
TGTGCCAGCAGCTTAGCCGGTGAAGCTTTCTTT
>.|TRBV2|.|TRBJ1-2
CASSAQNYGYTF
TGTGCCAGCAGTGCCCAGAACTATGGCTACACCTTC
>.|TRBV6-5|few|TRBJ2-1
CASRRTFGEQFF
TGTGCCAGCAGAAGGACTTTCGGAGAGCAGTTCTTC
>.|TRBV21-1|.|TRBJ1-5
CASSKEGYYSNQPQHF
TGTGCCAGCAGCAAAGAGGGGTACTATAGCAATCAGCCCCAGCATTTT
>TRBD2|TRBV7-2|.|TRBJ2-5
CASSFFTSGGGETQYF
TGTGCCAGCAGCTTCTTTACTAGCGGGGGGGGAGAGACCCAGTACTTC
>TRBD1|TRBV28|.|TRBJ1-1
CASRYRGGTEAFF
TGTGCCAGCAGGTACAGGGGCGGCACTGAAGCTTTCTTT
>.|TRBV7-2|.|TRBJ2-7
CASSLGAYEQYF
TGTGCCAGCAGCTTAGGAGCATACGAGCAGTACTTC
>TRBD1|TRBV29-1|.|TRBJ1-2
CSVDRDRASHGYTF
TGCAGCGTGGACCGGGACAGGGCATCCCATGGCTACACCTTC
>.|TRBV21-1|.|TRBJ1-2
CASSNTPSGDPYGYTF
TGTGCCAGCAGCAATACCCCATCAGGGGACCCCTATGGCTACACCTTC
>.|TRBV2|.|TRBJ1-2
CASRRVTYGYTF
TGTGCCAGCAGGCGCGTAACCTATGGCTACACCTTC
>TRBD2|TRBV9|.|TRBJ2-2
CASSILTSGGELFF
TGTGCCAGCAGCATCCTGACTAGCGGCGGGGAGCTGTTTTTT
>TRBD2|TRBV4-2|.|TRBJ2-7
CASSAGGRIEQYF
TGTGCCAGCAGCGCGGGGGGGCGGATCGAGCAGTACTTC
>TRBD1|TRBV9|.|TRBJ1-3
CASSPIQGGFGNTIYF
TGTGCCAGCAGCCCAATACAAGGGGGCTTTGGAAACACCATATATTTT
>.|TRBV19|many|TRBJ1-1
CASSEQLNTEAFF
TGTGCCAGTAGTGAACAACTGAACACTGAAGCTTTCTTT
>.|TRBV7-8|.|TRBJ2-7
CASSLGGRTPYEQYF
TGTGCCAGCAGCTTAGGAGGGAGGACGCCCTACGAGCAGTACTTC
>TRBD1|TRBV7-2|once|TRBJ1-1
CASSPPTGSNTEAFF
TGTGCCAGCAGCCCGCCGACAGGGTCAAACACTGAAGCTTTCTTT
>.|TRBV3-1/TRBV3-2|.|TRBJ2-1
CASSQQGAPGYNEQFF
TGTGCCAGCAGCCAACAAGGGGCCCCAGGTTACAATGAGCAGTTCTTC
>TRBD2|TRBV5-1|.|TRBJ2-2
CASSSLVAGRGTGELFF
TGCGCCAGCAGCTCCCTAGTAGCGGGACGCGGCACCGGGGAGCTGTTTTTT
>.|TRBV11-2|.|TRBJ2-2
CASSYLSGTGELFF
TGTGCCAGCAGCTACCTTTCGGGCACCGGGGAGCTGTTTTTT
>TRBD1|TRBV5-6|.|TRBJ1-2
CASRPDRGKNYGYTF
TGTGCCAGCAGACCCGACAGGGGAAAGAACTATGGCTACACCTTC
>.|TRBV25-1|.|TRBJ2-1
CASSESVGAHGLYNEQFF
TGTGCCAGCAGTGAATCGGTGGGGGCCCATGGGCTCTACAATGAGCAGTTCTTC